The 27 T cell receptor beta chains reported below all come from one sample, sequenced in a study of blood T cells in healthy people across ages. The use of a sample-barcoded 5' primer and a J-beta primer mix characterized a second PCR of roughly 6 to 11 cycles. TCRdb reprocessed the 5' RACE reads via MiXCR and lists one record per CDR3 protein. The table shows about 1,600,000 distinct CDR3 sequences, with roughly 45% occurring only once. Input material: blood. The source of these receptors is a woman aged 18-29 years in good health.

The V and J genes are TRBV20-1 and TRBJ1-5; no definite D call. The CDR3 consists of 15 residues. V was trimmed by 0 bases and J by 4 bases, leaving 13 bases between them. The germline CDR1 and CDR2 sequences are DFQATT and SNEGSKA (reference sequence). The CDR3 nucleotides are TGCAGTGCTAGAGATACCGGGGTCCTGAATCAGCCCCAGCATTTT. Its protein product is CSARDTGVLNQPQHF.

This clonotype was counted between two and nine times. An end of the junction does not agree with germline; a read error may underlie this. The V call is TRBV7-7, the J call TRBJ2-5; TRBD2 might be the D (7 bases). Germline CDR1 is SSHAT and CDR2 is FNYEAQ (reference sequence). CDR3 length: 16 amino acids. Written as DNA, the CDR3 is TGTGCTAGCAGCTTTGGGAGGGGGGCCACCCGGGAGACCCAGTACTTC. Its protein is CASSFGRGATRETQYF.

The genes are TRBV20-1 and TRBJ2-3; tentative D call: TRBD2 (6 bases). Germline V gene lookup returns CDR1 DFQATT and CDR2 SNEGSKA (reference sequence). The CDR3 is 15 amino acids. Trimming left V 0 bases short and J 2 bases short, with 12 bases between. CDR3 residues: CSARDRGGATDTQYF. The CDR3 DNA follows: TGCAGTGCTAGAGATAGGGGCGGGGCCACAGATACGCAGTATTTT.

The gene calls are TRBV11-2 and TRBJ1-6; 7 nucleotides match TRBD1. Losses at the gene ends were 5 bases for V and 8 bases for J; bases not matched to a gene: 6. The CDR3 has 14 residues. The V gene's germline CDR1 is SGHAT and CDR2 FQNNGV. This chain's CDR3 is CASSGQALDSPLHF. CDR3 sequence (DNA): TGTGCCAGCAGCGGACAGGCCCTAGATTCACCCCTCCACTTT.

This clonotype showed up just a few times. The chain has TRBV3-1 and TRBJ2-5, with a tentative D call TRBD2 (5 bases). The V end lost 1 base, the J end lost 2 bases, and 14 bases lay between the germline ends. Looked up from germline, CDR1 is LGHDT and CDR2 is YNNKEL (reference sequence). CDR3 size: 16 residues. The CDR3 nucleotides are TGTGCCAGCAGCCAAGGGGGAGTAAGGGAGCAAGAGACCCAGTACTTC. It translates to CASSQGGVREQETQYF.

This clonotype was observed a few times. The chain uses TRBV12-3 or TRBV12-4 and TRBJ1-2, with 7 nucleotides matching TRBD1. J was trimmed by 0 bases and V by 10 bases; bases with no gene match: 14. The CDR3 runs 16 residues. The CDR3 loop is CATRGGGGSANYGYTF. The DNA of the CDR3 is TGTGCCACTCGGGGGGGAGGGGGCTCAGCTAACTATGGCTACACCTTC.

The chain carries TRBV20-1 and TRBJ2-5; no clear D. There are 12 residues in the CDR3. V lost 1 base and J lost 3, with 6 bases in between. From germline, CDR1 is DFQATT and CDR2 SNEGSKA (reference sequence). CDR3 sequence reads: CSARGLEETQYF. The CDR3 DNA is TGCAGTGCTAGAGGTTTGGAAGAGACCCAGTACTTC.

CDR3 nucleotide sequence: TGTGCCAGCAGCTTGGAGCCTAGCGGGAGGACCGGGTTCTTC. This translates into CASSLEPSGRTGFF. This chain connects TRBV11-2 to TRBJ2-1; 11 nucleotides align to TRBD2. Germline CDR1 is SGHAT and CDR2 is FQNNGV. The J segment lost 15 bases and the V segment lost 3 bases, leaving 10 bases of the junction unmatched. CDR3 size: 14 residues.

The chain carries TRBV12-5 and TRBJ2-5; 10 bases are a match to TRBD1. Germline CDR1 is LGHNT and CDR2 is FRNRAP. Trimming removed 6 bases from V and 12 bases from J; junction bases left unmatched: 4. The CDR3 covers 11 residues. CDR3 amino acids: CASGRGTGEYF. The CDR3 DNA is TGTGCTAGTGGGCGGGGGACAGGGGAGTACTTC.

This sequence joins TRBV3-1 and TRBJ1-1, with D unclear. The CDR3 runs 14 residues. CDR1 and CDR2 (germline): LGHDT, YNNKEL (reference sequence). Trimming took off 4 bases at V and 10 bases at J, with 19 bases between the two ends. The CDR3 DNA is TGTGCCAGCAGCCCAGCTAACAGCGGCGGACTAGCTTTCTTT. It yields the protein CASSPANSGGLAFF.

This clonotype was observed a few times. The chain is built from TRBV9 and TRBJ2-1; weak D call: TRBD1 (5 bases). Trimming left V 4 bases short and J 8 bases short, with 19 bases between. Germline-derived CDR1 and CDR2 are SGDLS and YYNGEE. CDR3 length: 15 residues. The CDR3 region has the DNA TGTGCCAGCAGCCTATCAGGGCCACTGTCCGATGAGCAGTTCTTC. Translation gives CASSLSGPLSDEQFF.

This clonotype was seen a handful of times. This chain connects TRBV5-1 to TRBJ2-1; D might be TRBD2 (6 bases). The germline V gene has CDR1 SGHRS and CDR2 YFSETQ. Trimming left V 6 bases short and J 10 bases short, with 20 bases between. The CDR3 is 14 amino acids. CDR3 residues: CASTVGGNEAEQFF. DNA for the CDR3: TGCGCCAGCACCGTTGGAGGGAACGAAGCAGAGCAGTTCTTC.

This chain uses TRBV6-5 with TRBJ2-7; 9 bases fit TRBD1. V gave up 2 bases and J gave up 3 bases; unmatched junction bases: 5. Germline V lookup: CDR1 MNHEY, CDR2 SVGAGI. The CDR3 totals 15 residues. CDR3 DNA sequence: TGTGCCAGCAGTTACGCCTCGACAGGGGGCTACGAGCAGTACTTC. Its translation is CASSYASTGGYEQYF.

The rearrangement links TRBV10-3 to TRBJ2-4; a possible D gene is TRBD2 (5 bases). The end of the DNA is better explained by TRBJ2-7, so the J call may be wrong. Germline values: CDR1 ENHRY, CDR2 SYGVKD. The CDR3 is 13 amino acids. CDR3 nucleotides: TGTGCCATCAGTGGGACTGCAACCTACGAGCAGTACTTC. Amino acids: CAISGTATYEQYF.

The V call is TRBV6-5, the J call TRBJ1-2, with D possibly matching TRBD1 (6 bases). Trimming took 6 bases from V and 5 from J, leaving 13 bases between them. The V gene's germline CDR1 is MNHEY and CDR2 SVGAGI. The CDR3 extends over 13 amino acids. CDR3 sequence: CASRERTEYGYTF. CDR3 sequence (DNA): TGTGCCAGCAGGGAACGGACAGAGTATGGCTACACCTTC.

About this clonotype itself: Mismatch with germline at one junction end may stem from a read error. V and J are TRBV5-1 and TRBJ2-5; possible D gene TRBD1, 6 bases. The CDR3 covers 14 residues. CDR1 SGHRS and CDR2 YFSETQ come from the germline V gene. The CDR3 region has the DNA TGCGCTAGCAGCACTTACAGGGCTCAAGAGACCCAGTACTTC. Its translation: CASSTYRAQETQYF.

The chain employs TRBV30 and TRBJ2-1; D may be TRBD2 (5 bases). The last part of the DNA fits TRBJ2-7 better; the J call may be wrong. CDR1 is GTSNPN, CDR2 SVGIG, per germline (reference sequence). The CDR3 is made up of 15 amino acids. The CDR3 DNA reads TGTGCCTGGAGTGTCGGCCGTGGGAGCTACAATGAGCAGTACTTC. Translating gives CAWSVGRGSYNEQYF.

This chain links TRBV7-2 with TRBJ2-5; 8 nucleotides line up with TRBD2. Germline CDR1 and CDR2: SGHTA and FQGNSA. The CDR3 covers 15 residues. V lost 5 bases, J lost 5 bases, and 10 bases stayed unmatched. The CDR3 DNA is TGTGCCAGCAGCACAGGACTAGCCCGTTTGGAGACCCAGTACTTC. Translation gives CASSTGLARLETQYF.

This chain joins TRBV7-2 and TRBJ2-1, with a possible D match to TRBD2 (5 bases). CDR1 is SGHTA, CDR2 FQGNSA, per germline. The CDR3 totals 17 residues. Trimming removed 1 base from V and 0 bases from J, with 13 bases in between. CDR3 protein: CASSLVGLTSSYNEQFF. The DNA of the CDR3 is TGTGCCAGCAGCTTAGTAGGACTGACAAGCTCCTACAATGAGCAGTTCTTC. Supplemented by reference TRBV7-2 and TRBJ2-1, the full variable domain reads GAGVSQSPSNKVTEKGKDVELRCDPISGHTALYWYRQSLGQGLEFLIYFQGNSAPDKSGLPSDRFSAERTGGSVSTLTIQRTQQEDSAVYLCASSLVGLTSSYNEQFFGPGTRLTVL.

This clonotype was detected a few times. CDR3: CASSQVPGGLAKNIQYF. The CDR3 DNA is TGTGCCAGCAGCCAAGTTCCAGGGGGCTTGGCCAAAAACATTCAGTACTTC. The V and J genes are TRBV4-2 and TRBJ2-4, with 8 bases that match TRBD1. Germline V CDR1 and CDR2: LGHNA, YNFKEQ. Trimming removed 1 base from V and 1 base from J; junction bases left unmatched: 6. This CDR3 is built from 17 residues.

This chain joins TRBV20-1 and TRBJ1-2; tentative D call: TRBD1 (5 bases). The CDR3 totals 12 residues. Trimming cost V 3 bases and J 8 bases, with 13 bases left between them. From germline, CDR1 is DFQATT and CDR2 SNEGSKA (reference sequence). CDR3 loop: CSARGREEGYTF. Written as DNA, the CDR3 is TGCAGTGCTAGGGGCAGGGAAGAAGGCTACACCTTC.

V usage is TRBV20-1 and J usage is TRBJ2-7; perhaps D is TRBD1 or TRBD2 (5 bases each). CDR3 size: 16 residues. The V end was cut by 0 bases, the J end by 5 bases, with 20 bases between. Germline V CDR1 and CDR2: DFQATT, SNEGSKA (reference sequence). DNA for the CDR3: TGCAGTGCTAGAGATCCGCTGGCAGGGAGAGTAGACGAGCAGTACTTC. Translated: CSARDPLAGRVDEQYF.

The chain links TRBV6-6 to TRBJ2-1, with D perhaps assigned TRBD1 or TRBD2 (5 bases each). V was shortened by 6 bases and J by 8 bases, with 14 bases between the two germline ends. Per the germline V gene, CDR1 is MNHNY and CDR2 is SVGAGI (reference sequence). CDR3 length: 13 amino acids. CDR3 sequence: CASREVGADEQFF. DNA for the CDR3: TGTGCCAGCAGGGAGGTTGGGGCTGATGAGCAGTTCTTC.

This chain links TRBV9 with TRBJ2-5, with 9 bases lining up with TRBD2. The CDR3 has 15 amino acids. Germline CDR1 and CDR2: SGDLS and YYNGEE. J gave up 5 bases and V 0 bases, and 5 bases lay outside the gene matches. The CDR3 spells CASSVEAGGMETQYF. The CDR3 DNA reads TGTGCCAGCAGCGTAGAGGCGGGAGGGATGGAGACCCAGTACTTC.

This clonotype was observed a single time. The chain recombines TRBV20-1 with TRBJ2-1; 9 bases line up with TRBD2. V shed 7 bases, J shed 4 bases, and the junction held 8 bases outside the gene matches. The CDR3 loop spans 14 amino acids. The germline gives CDR1 DFQATT, CDR2 SNEGSKA (reference sequence). The CDR3 here is CSGTGTSSYNEQFF. Written as DNA, the CDR3 is TGCAGTGGAACCGGGACTAGCAGTTACAATGAGCAGTTCTTC.

This clonotype was observed a few times. The chain links TRBV20-1 to TRBJ1-4, with D perhaps matching TRBD1 (5 bases). V was trimmed by 3 bases and J by 3 bases, leaving 20 bases between them. Germline V lookup: CDR1 DFQATT, CDR2 SNEGSKA (reference sequence). This CDR3 is built from 17 residues. DNA of the CDR3: TGCAGTGCTAGCCCTTTTACGGGGCTTGGGGCTAATGAAAAACTGTTTTTT. Encoded protein: CSASPFTGLGANEKLFF.

The CDR3 region has the DNA TGTGCCAGCAGGATTAGCGGGGGGGCCCCCGGAGATACGCAGTATTTT. This translates into CASRISGGAPGDTQYF. J is TRBJ2-3 and V is TRBV12-3 or TRBV12-4; the match to TRBD2 covers 11 bases. Trimming removed 6 bases from V and 5 bases from J; junction bases left unmatched: 10. The CDR3 covers 16 residues.